Shown below are 13 T cell receptor beta chains from a single sample sequenced in a study of technical replicates of blood from a few donors. Profiling relied on immunoSEQ multiplex PCR, and the TCRdb table lists in-frame clones only, not all of them. The sample has nearly 80,000 clones, roughly 93% seen once. The sequencing sample was made of T cells isolated from PBMCs. The receptors stem from a human donor in good health.

This chain links TRBV5-1 with TRBJ1-3; 9 positions agree with TRBD1. Looked up from germline, CDR1 is SGHRS and CDR2 is YFSETQ. The trim removed 5 bases at V and 0 bases at J, leaving 12 bases unmatched. This CDR3 has 18 residues. The CDR3 protein is CASSWGDRAIGSGNTIYF. The CDR3 bases are TGCGCCAGCAGTTGGGGGGACAGGGCTATCGGCTCTGGAAACACCATATATTTT. The full variable domain, completed using reference TRBV5-1 and TRBJ1-3, is KAGVTQTPRYLIKTRGQQVTLSCSPISGHRSVSWYQQTPGQGLQFLFEYFSETQRNKGNFPGRFSGRQFSNSRSEMNVSTLELGDSALYLCASSWGDRAIGSGNTIYFGEGSWLTVV.

CDR3 in amino acids: CASSGGGLIGEQYF. The DNA for the CDR3 is TGTGCCAGCAGTGGTGGAGGACTAATCGGCGAGCAGTACTTC. This sequence joins TRBV2 and TRBJ2-7; D perhaps matches TRBD2 (6 bases). V lost 4 bases, J lost 6 bases, and 16 bases lay in between. Germline V gene lookup returns CDR1 SNHLY and CDR2 FYNNEI. This CDR3 has 14 amino acids.

The genes are TRBV7-9 and TRBJ1-2; D might be TRBD1 (6 bases). V lost 1 base and J 8 bases, leaving 14 bases between the germline ends. This CDR3 has 14 amino acids. Per the germline V gene, CDR1 is SEHNR and CDR2 is FQNEAQ (reference sequence). The CDR3 sequence: CASSLGSLQGGYTF. The CDR3 nucleotides are TGTGCCAGCAGCTTAGGCAGCCTACAGGGAGGCTACACCTTC.

This clone was counted between two and nine times. This chain connects TRBV19 to TRBJ1-1, with D hard to call. The CDR3 runs to 16 residues. Trimming removed 6 bases at V and 1 base at J, with 18 bases between. CDR1 LNHDA and CDR2 SQIVND come from the germline V gene (reference sequence). CDR3 nucleotide sequence: TGTGCCAGTAGGCTATGGAGGACGGAGTCGAACACTGAAGCTTTCTTT. Translating it yields CASRLWRTESNTEAFF.

V and J are TRBV7-3 and TRBJ2-5; TRBD2 matches at 8 bases. V lost 5 bases, J lost 5 bases, and 10 bases stayed unmatched. Germline assignment: CDR1 SGHTA and CDR2 FQGTGA. CDR3 length: 15 residues. The CDR3 DNA reads TGTGCCAGCAGCGTGTACGGGACTAGGGAGGAGACCCAGTACTTC. This encodes CASSVYGTREETQYF.

The rearrangement links TRBV30 to TRBJ1-5; TRBD1 aligns across 11 bases. Unmatched junction bases numbered 13, after V lost 4 bases and J lost 2 bases. Germline values: CDR1 GTSNPN, CDR2 SVGIG (reference sequence). The CDR3 runs to 18 residues. The CDR3 DNA reads as TGTGCCTGGACTGCCGGGACAGGGGGAATGTGGGGCAATCAGCCCCAGCATTTT. Translation gives CAWTAGTGGMWGNQPQHF.

The chain joins TRBV28 to TRBJ2-5, with 9 nucleotides matching TRBD1. V lost 7 bases, J lost 5 bases, and 11 bases stayed unmatched. This CDR3 is 15 amino acids long. Per the germline V gene, CDR1 is MDHEN and CDR2 is SYDVKM. CDR3 sequence reads: CASKEYRGRRETQYF. CDR3 in DNA: TGTGCCAGCAAAGAGTACAGGGGGCGCCGGGAGACCCAGTACTTC. Full variable domain (rest looked up from reference TRBV28 and TRBJ2-5): DVKVTQSSRYLVKRTGEKVFLECVQDMDHENMFWYRQDPGLGLRLIYFSYDVKMKEKGDIPEGYSVSREKKERFSLILESASTNQTSMYLCASKEYRGRRETQYFGPGTRLLVL.

The V gene is TRBV27, the J gene TRBJ2-1; perhaps TRBD2 as D (5 bases). The germline gives CDR1 MNHEY, CDR2 SMNVEV (reference sequence). V was shortened by 5 bases and J by 4 bases, with 12 bases between the two germline ends. CDR3 length: 14 amino acids. CDR3 sequence reads: CASSPPGLYNEQFF. In nucleotides, the CDR3 is TGTGCCAGCAGTCCACCAGGACTTTACAATGAGCAGTTCTTC.

This rearrangement joins TRBV7-3 to TRBJ1-5, with a possible D match to TRBD1 (6 bases). The CDR3 has 15 residues. CDR1 and CDR2 from the germline V gene are SGHTA and FQGTGA. The V end lost 0 bases, the J end lost 2 bases, and 8 bases lay between the germline ends. The CDR3 sequence is CASSLTSGGNQPQHF. The CDR3, as DNA: TGTGCCAGCAGCTTAACGTCAGGGGGCAATCAGCCCCAGCATTTT.

V gene TRBV7-9 combines with J gene TRBJ2-7, with TRBD2 matching 8 bases. In germline, CDR1 is SEHNR, CDR2 FQNEAQ (reference sequence). V was pared by 5 bases and J by 2 bases, with 5 bases of the junction left unmatched. The CDR3 sequence is 14 residues long. The DNA for the CDR3 is TGTGCCAGCAGCCAACGGGAGGGAGCCTACGAGCAGTACTTC. Protein product: CASSQREGAYEQYF.

The chain links TRBV5-6 to TRBJ2-6, with D hard to call. The CDR3 sequence is 15 residues long. CDR1 SGHDT and CDR2 YYEEEE come from the germline V gene. V was cut by 2 bases and J by 1 base, with 7 bases left in between. The CDR3 here is CASSFGSSGANVLTF. As DNA, the CDR3 is TGTGCCAGCAGCTTCGGTAGTTCTGGGGCCAACGTCCTGACTTTC. The full variable domain, with the rest looked up from reference TRBV5-6 and TRBJ2-6, is DAGVTQSPTHLIKTRGQQVTLRCSPKSGHDTVSWYQQALGQGPQFIFQYYEEEERQRGNFPDRFSGHQFPNYSSELNVNALLLGDSALYLCASSFGSSGANVLTFGAGSRLTVL.

This clone was observed once. This sequence joins TRBV5-1 and TRBJ2-3; 8 bases map to TRBD2. Germline V gene data show CDR1 as SGHRS and CDR2 as YFSETQ. The CDR3 totals 16 residues. V was clipped by 4 bases and J by 0 bases; unmatched bases: 7. This CDR3 is CASSGPGGASTDTQYF. The CDR3 DNA sequence: TGCGCCAGCAGCGGACCCGGGGGGGCTAGCACAGATACGCAGTATTTT.

The chain recombines TRBV19 with TRBJ2-1; 11 positions agree with TRBD2. The ends lost 3 bases at V and 10 bases at J; junction bases unmatched: 8. CDR3 length: 15 amino acids. The V gene's germline CDR1 is LNHDA and CDR2 SQIVND (reference sequence). CDR3 in DNA: TGTGCCAGTAGTATTATACTAGCGGGAGAAGGGGAGCAGTTCTTC. It encodes CASSIILAGEGEQFF.